This T cell receptor beta chain was sequenced during a study of T cells after yellow fever vaccination. General observations from the study: FACS-sorted repertoires might harbor abundant contaminating clonotypes from the bulk population. The secondary response was weaker, and its peak arrived faster, on day 5 versus 15.

A process of 5'RACE template switching, which added a universal primer site and UMIs, was used to make TCR cDNA. MiXCR, applied by TCRdb to the 5' RACE reads, yields one record per CDR3 protein. Of 300,000 to 450,000 distinct CDR3 sequences in the sample, roughly 8.3% were seen once. A note on this clonotype: Its antigen is not identified.

V lost 5 bases to trimming and J lost 2 bases, with 10 bases between them. Germline loops: CDR1 SGHAT, CDR2 FQNNGV. This CDR3 is built from 13 residues. The sequenced sample was PBMCs, obtained roughly seven weeks after the first yellow fever vaccination. The chain links TRBV11-2 to TRBJ2-7; TRBD2 might be the D (5 bases). The receptor's source is a man younger than 35 who received the YFV17D yellow fever vaccine. CDR3 nucleotides: TGTGCCAGCAGCCACGGGGAAACCTACGAGCAGTACGTC. It codes for CASSHGETYEQYV.